The next 14 T cell receptor beta chains were all read from a single sample in a study of blood T cell repertoires in COVID-19. Profiling relied on immunoSEQ multiplex PCR, and the TCRdb table lists in-frame clones only, not all of them. The table has approximately 490,000 clones, 70% to 90% seen once. What was sequenced was PBMCs or T cells enriched from blood (not recorded which). The receptor source for this set is an older woman who had recovered from COVID-19.

The chain recombines TRBV6-5 with TRBJ1-2; 7 bases are shared with TRBD1. Germline V gene data show CDR1 as MNHEY and CDR2 as SVGAGI. The CDR3 contains 14 residues. V dropped 5 bases and J dropped 4; count of bases not matched to a gene: 7. The CDR3 here is CASSPDRASYGYTF. CDR3 nucleotide sequence: TGTGCCAGCAGTCCCGACAGGGCGAGCTATGGCTACACCTTC.

Concerning this clone: A junction end diverges from the germline sequence, so it may reflect a read error. The V and J genes are TRBV9 and TRBJ2-7, with D tentatively TRBD2 (7 bases). CDR1 and CDR2 (germline): SGDLS, YYNGEE. The CDR3 contains 10 residues. The CDR3 DNA reads TGTGCCAGCAGCGTCGGGGGGCGGCACTTC. Translated, it gives CASSVGGRHF.

The table lists this clone with a count of one. The chain couples TRBV5-1 to TRBJ2-4, with D tentatively TRBD2 (5 bases). Germline V gives CDR1 SGHRS, CDR2 YFSETQ. V was pared by 2 bases and J by 3 bases, with 15 bases between. The CDR3 runs to 16 residues. In DNA form, the CDR3 reads TGCGCCAGCAGCTTAGTTCTTGGAGCGGACAAAAACATTCAGTACTTC. This sequence encodes CASSLVLGADKNIQYF.

The rearrangement links TRBV6-5 to TRBJ2-7; TRBD1 matches 7 bases. V dropped 7 bases and J dropped 8; count of bases not matched to a gene: 14. From germline, CDR1 is MNHEY and CDR2 SVGAGI. The length of the CDR3 is 14 residues. This CDR3 reads CASTGQSVSSQQYF. DNA of the CDR3: TGTGCCAGCACGGGACAGTCGGTCAGTTCGCAGCAGTACTTC.

The chain recombines TRBV10-2 with TRBJ1-2, with D tentatively TRBD1 (5 bases). V was pared by 10 bases and J by 6 bases, with 18 bases between. The CDR3 extends over 13 amino acids. From germline, CDR1 is WSHSY and CDR2 SAAADI. The CDR3 DNA reads as TGCGCCACCGGTAGCTCGCGCAGGGATGGCTACACCTTC. It yields the protein CATGSSRRDGYTF.

The chain uses TRBV5-6 and TRBJ1-2; D unclear. CDR1 and CDR2 from the germline V gene are SGHDT and YYEEEE. V lost 5 bases to trimming and J lost 5 bases, with 13 bases between them. The CDR3 has 13 residues. The CDR3: CASSSEPGYGYTF. For the CDR3, the DNA is TGTGCCAGCAGTTCCGAACCCGGTTATGGCTACACCTTC. The variable domain in full, with the rest retrieved from reference TRBV5-6 and TRBJ1-2, is DAGVTQSPTHLIKTRGQQVTLRCSPKSGHDTVSWYQQALGQGPQFIFQYYEEEERQRGNFPDRFSGHQFPNYSSELNVNALLLGDSALYLCASSSEPGYGYTFGSGTRLTVV.

The J gene is TRBJ2-2, the V gene TRBV27, with TRBD1 matching 8 bases. The germline gives CDR1 MNHEY, CDR2 SMNVEV (reference sequence). Trimming at V came to 3 bases and at J to 6 bases, leaving 0 bases not matched to a gene. CDR3 length equals 13 residues. CDR3 protein: CASSLDRAGELFF. As DNA, the CDR3 is TGTGCCAGCAGTTTGGACAGGGCCGGGGAGCTGTTTTTT.

The chain couples TRBV24-1 to TRBJ1-2; 9 bases map to TRBD1. After removal of 3 bases from V and 4 bases from J, the junction contained 8 bases not matched to a gene. The germline V gene has CDR1 KGHDR and CDR2 SFDVKD. This CDR3 region has 16 residues. CDR3: CATSDPRTGAPYGYTF. The CDR3 DNA sequence: TGTGCCACCAGTGATCCAAGGACAGGGGCCCCCTATGGCTACACCTTC.

The rearrangement uses TRBV5-4 and TRBJ2-1; TRBD2 matches at 14 bases. After removal of 3 bases from V and 2 bases from J, the junction contained 4 bases not matched to a gene. The CDR3 runs to 17 residues. CDR1 SGHNT and CDR2 YYREEE come from the germline V gene (reference sequence). The CDR3 reads CASSYGLAGGAYNEQFF. CDR3 DNA: TGTGCCAGCAGCTACGGACTAGCGGGGGGAGCCTACAATGAGCAGTTCTTC.

The chain carries TRBV5-5 and TRBJ1-2; possibly TRBD1 for D (5 bases). Trimming cost V 0 bases and J 4 bases, with 16 bases left between them. Germline CDR1 SGHKS, CDR2 YYEKEE (reference sequence). The CDR3 totals 16 residues. The CDR3 protein is CASSLVQGSAVYGYTF. The CDR3, as DNA: TGTGCCAGCAGCTTGGTCCAGGGATCGGCGGTCTATGGCTACACCTTC.

This chain joins TRBV10-1 and TRBJ2-1; no firm D call. Deletions cut 2 bases from V and 0 bases from J, with 14 bases between. Germline V gene data show CDR1 as WNHNN and CDR2 as SYGVQD (reference sequence). The CDR3 consists of 17 residues. The CDR3: CASSEVLGLGSYNEQFF. The CDR3 DNA reads TGCGCCAGCAGTGAGGTTTTGGGCTTGGGCTCCTACAATGAGCAGTTCTTC.

This sequence joins TRBV5-1 and TRBJ2-7; possibly TRBD2 for D (5 bases). This CDR3 has 16 residues. V was cut by 3 bases and J by 2 bases, with 18 bases left in between. Per germline, CDR1 SGHRS and CDR2 YFSETQ. The CDR3 loop is CASSYLPLGGTYEQYF. The CDR3 bases are TGCGCCAGCAGCTATCTCCCACTTGGAGGCACCTACGAGCAGTACTTC.

The chain recombines TRBV7-2 with TRBJ1-2; no clear D gene. The V gene lost 1 base and the J gene lost 1 base, with 4 bases spanning the gap. This CDR3 contains 13 residues. CDR1 and CDR2 (germline): SGHTA, FQGNSA. The CDR3: CASSLGDNYGYTF. Written as DNA, the CDR3 is TGTGCCAGCAGCTTAGGAGATAACTATGGCTACACCTTC.

V and J are TRBV2 and TRBJ1-2, with D maybe TRBD1 (6 bases). The CDR3 is 17 amino acids. The germline V gene has CDR1 SNHLY and CDR2 FYNNEI. V dropped 6 bases and J dropped 4 bases, with 24 bases sitting between them. In DNA form, the CDR3 reads TGTGCCAGCAGGATATCGAACCGGGACAACAACAGCTATGGCTACACCTTC. Its protein is CASRISNRDNNSYGYTF.